The clone carrying this T cell receptor beta chain has a single count. Its target is unknown. TCRdb fed the RT-PCR reads into MiXCR, producing one record per CDR3 protein. The repertoire holds about 480,000 distinct CDR3 sequences, roughly 25% seen once, with 1.9% in the top ten. V shed 6 bases and J shed 5 bases, with 16 bases lying between them. CDR3 size: 15 residues. CDR1 is MNHEY, CDR2 SVGEGT, per germline. The sample is drawn from a study of response to subunit inactivated influenza vaccine. Findings and caveats of the study: New T cells are recruited in small numbers by each seasonal influenza vaccination, according to the authors' suggestion.

The TCR comes from a man aged 50 or older who received an inactivated influenza vaccine. The chain links TRBV6-2 or TRBV6-3 to TRBJ1-4; D perhaps matches TRBD1 (5 bases). Sample: CD4+ T cells sorted from PBMCs, taken 4 to 6 days after vaccination. The CDR3 spells CASRGPDRLNEKLFF. CDR3 DNA: TGTGCCAGCAGAGGTCCCGACAGATTAAATGAAAAACTGTTTTTT.